In its sample, the clone carrying this T cell receptor (beta chain) was seen many times. Its cognate antigen is unknown. These data come from a study of T-cell memory formation after mild COVID-19. Study-wide context: The TCR clusters were mostly specific to one donor. Findings and limits, study-wide: Balance between CD4 and CD8 was seen in clones contracting day 15 to 85, and a CD4+ lean was seen in later expanders.

Trimming at V came to 3 bases and at J to 5 bases, leaving 8 bases not matched to a gene. The germline V gene encodes CDR1 SGHKS and CDR2 YYEKEE (reference sequence). This CDR3 has 15 residues. TCRdb re-derived calls from the 5' RACE reads in MiXCR, one entry per CDR3 protein. The data contain under 400,000 distinct CDR3 sequences, around 21% of them singletons. The V and J genes are TRBV5-5 and TRBJ2-1; 7 bases line up with TRBD2. The specimen sequenced was PBMCs or a T cell subset sorted from them (not recorded which). The receptor was isolated from an adult woman who had mild COVID-19 (a few samples of this study predate the infection). Cell type and time point are not known. This CDR3 is CASSSGLVGDNEQFF. DNA of the CDR3: TGTGCCAGCAGCTCAGGACTAGTAGGAGACAATGAGCAGTTCTTC.